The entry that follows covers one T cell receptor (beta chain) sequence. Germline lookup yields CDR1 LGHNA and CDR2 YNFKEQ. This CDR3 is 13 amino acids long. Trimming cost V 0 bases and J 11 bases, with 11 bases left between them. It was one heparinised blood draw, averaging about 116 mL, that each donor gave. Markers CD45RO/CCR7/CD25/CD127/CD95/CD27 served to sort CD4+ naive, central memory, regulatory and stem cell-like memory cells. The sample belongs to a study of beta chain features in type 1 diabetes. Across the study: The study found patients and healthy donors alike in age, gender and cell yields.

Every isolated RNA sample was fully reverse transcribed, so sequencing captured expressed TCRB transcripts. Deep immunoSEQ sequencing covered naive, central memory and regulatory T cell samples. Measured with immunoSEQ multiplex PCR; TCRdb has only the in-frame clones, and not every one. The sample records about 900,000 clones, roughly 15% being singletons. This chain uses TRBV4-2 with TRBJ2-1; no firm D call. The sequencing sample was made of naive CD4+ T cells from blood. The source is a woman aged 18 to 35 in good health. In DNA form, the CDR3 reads TGTGCCAGCAGCCAAGATCGCGAGCCCAAGCAGTTCTTC. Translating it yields CASSQDREPKQFF.